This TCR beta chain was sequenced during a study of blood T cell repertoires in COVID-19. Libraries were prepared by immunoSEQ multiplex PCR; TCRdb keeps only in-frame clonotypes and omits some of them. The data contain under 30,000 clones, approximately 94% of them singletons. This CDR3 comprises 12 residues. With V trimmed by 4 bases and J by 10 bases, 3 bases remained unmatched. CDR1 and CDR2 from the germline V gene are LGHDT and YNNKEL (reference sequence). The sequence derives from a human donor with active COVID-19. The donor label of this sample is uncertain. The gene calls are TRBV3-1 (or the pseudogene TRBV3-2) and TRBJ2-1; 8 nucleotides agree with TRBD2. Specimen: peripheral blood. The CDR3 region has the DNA TGTGCCAGCAGCCCTGGGACTAGAGAGCAGTTCTTC. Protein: CASSPGTREQFF.